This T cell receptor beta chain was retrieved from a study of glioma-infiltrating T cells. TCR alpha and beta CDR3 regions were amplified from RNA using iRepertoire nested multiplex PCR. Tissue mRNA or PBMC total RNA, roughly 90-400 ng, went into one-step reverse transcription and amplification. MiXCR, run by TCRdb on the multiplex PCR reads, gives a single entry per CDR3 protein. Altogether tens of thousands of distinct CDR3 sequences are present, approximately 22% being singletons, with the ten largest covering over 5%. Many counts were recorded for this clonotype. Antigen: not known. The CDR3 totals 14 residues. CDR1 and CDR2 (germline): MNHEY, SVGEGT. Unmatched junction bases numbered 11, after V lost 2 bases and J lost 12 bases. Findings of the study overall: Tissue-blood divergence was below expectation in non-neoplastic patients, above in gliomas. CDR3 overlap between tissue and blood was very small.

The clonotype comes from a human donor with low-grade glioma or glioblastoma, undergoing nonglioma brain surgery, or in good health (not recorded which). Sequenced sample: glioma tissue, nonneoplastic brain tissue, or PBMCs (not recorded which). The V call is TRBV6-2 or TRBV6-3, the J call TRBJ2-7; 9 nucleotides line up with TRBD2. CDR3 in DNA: TGTGCCAGCAGTTACGCCATCATAGCGGGAGATTGGTACTTC. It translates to CASSYAIIAGDWYF.